A single sample is the source of the 20 T cell receptor beta chains below, sequenced in a study of OX40 agonist ivuxolimab in advanced cancers. Measured with immunoSEQ multiplex PCR; TCRdb has only the in-frame clones, and not every one. The data hold 40,000 or so clones, with 86% observed a single time. This sample comprised CD4+ or CD8+ T cells sorted from blood, obtained in a trial of the OX40 agonist ivuxolimab. The source is an adult with an advanced solid tumor such as melanoma, head and neck, liver or kidney cancer.

This clone came up a few times. V usage is TRBV6-5 and J usage is TRBJ2-5, with D hard to call. This CDR3 has 14 residues. The germline V gene has CDR1 MNHEY and CDR2 SVGAGI. The germline V and J ends were trimmed by 5 bases and 1 base, with 11 bases remaining between them. CDR3 sequence: CASSTYGPQETQYF. CDR3 DNA: TGTGCCAGCAGTACCTACGGGCCCCAAGAGACCCAGTACTTC.

The chain is built from TRBV4-1 and TRBJ2-7; D ambiguous. Trimming cost V 1 base and J 0 bases, with 4 bases left between them. The CDR3 is made up of 13 amino acids. Germline V gives CDR1 MGHRA, CDR2 YSYEKL. CDR3 sequence: CASSQGDSYEQYF. For the CDR3, the DNA is TGCGCCAGCAGCCAAGGGGACTCCTACGAGCAGTACTTC.

V is TRBV6-6 and J is TRBJ2-1; weak D call: TRBD1 (5 bases). This CDR3 spans 15 amino acids. V was clipped by 4 bases and J by 9 bases, with 19 bases between them. Germline V gene lookup returns CDR1 MNHNY and CDR2 SVGAGI (reference sequence). CDR3 bases: TGTGCCAGCAGTTTTTATTCGACGAGTCAGGGTGAGCAGTTCTTC. Its protein is CASSFYSTSQGEQFF.

This chain links TRBV7-9 with TRBJ1-6; the D is unclear. Trimming removed 4 bases from V and 8 bases from J, with 9 bases in between. The CDR3 spans 13 residues. Germline V gene data show CDR1 as SEHNR and CDR2 as FQNEAQ (reference sequence). The CDR3 bases are TGTGCCAGCAGCTCCCCCCCGGATTCACCCCTCCACTTT. Its protein product is CASSSPPDSPLHF.

CDR3: CASTPRDRGHMNTEAFF. CDR3 nucleotide sequence: TGTGCCAGCACCCCCCGGGACAGGGGCCATATGAACACTGAAGCTTTCTTT. The chain has TRBV28 and TRBJ1-1; 10 bases fit TRBD1. This CDR3 contains 17 residues. V gave up 7 bases and J gave up 0 bases; unmatched junction bases: 11. Germline V CDR1 and CDR2: MDHEN, SYDVKM.

V is TRBV6-1 and J is TRBJ1-3, with 7 bases matching TRBD1. V shed 2 bases, J shed 4 bases, and the junction held 8 bases outside the gene matches. Per germline, CDR1 MNHNS and CDR2 SASEGT. CDR3 size: 16 residues. CDR3 region: CASSEWVRGSGNTIYF. The CDR3 nucleotides read TGTGCCAGCAGTGAATGGGTCAGGGGGTCAGGAAACACCATATATTTT.

This sequence joins TRBV27 and TRBJ1-5; weak D call: TRBD1 (6 bases). The CDR3 consists of 16 residues. Deletions cut 5 bases from V and 3 bases from J, with 17 bases between. Per the germline V gene, CDR1 is MNHEY and CDR2 is SMNVEV (reference sequence). CDR3 in amino acids: CASSPLPDRSNQPQHF. CDR3 sequence (DNA): TGTGCCAGCAGTCCCCTCCCCGACAGGTCCAATCAGCCCCAGCATTTT.

This clone was detected a few times. J is TRBJ1-5 and V is TRBV6-6; tentatively, D is TRBD1 (6 bases). The CDR3 consists of 14 residues. Per the germline V gene, CDR1 is MNHNY and CDR2 is SVGAGI (reference sequence). The V end lost 6 bases, the J end lost 5 bases, and 14 bases lay between the germline ends. CDR3 sequence (DNA): TGTGCCAGCAGGAGAGGGGGACCTTATCAGCCCCAGCATTTT. Its translation is CASRRGGPYQPQHF.

The J gene is TRBJ2-6, the V gene TRBV30; D is possibly TRBD1 (6 bases). This CDR3 is built from 16 residues. The V end lost 0 bases, the J end lost 0 bases, and 9 bases lay between the germline ends. Germline CDR1 GTSNPN, CDR2 SVGIG (reference sequence). Here the CDR3 DNA reads TGTGCCTGGAGTGTACAGGGAAACTCTGGGGCCAACGTCCTGACTTTC. It yields the protein CAWSVQGNSGANVLTF.

The chain carries TRBV11-2 and TRBJ1-2; 7 nucleotides match TRBD1. The germline CDR1 and CDR2 sequences are SGHAT and FQNNGV. The CDR3 is 14 residues long. Trimming took 3 bases from V and 6 from J; bases not matched to a gene: 7. This CDR3 is CASSFSGGGNGYTF. The CDR3, as DNA: TGTGCCAGCAGCTTTTCAGGGGGTGGCAATGGCTACACCTTC.

This clone was found once. The V and J genes are TRBV9 and TRBJ2-7; 7 nucleotides line up with TRBD2. There are 14 residues in the CDR3. Germline CDR1 reads SGDLS; CDR2 reads YYNGEE. J lost 1 base, V lost 4 bases, and 5 bases had no gene match. CDR3: CASSPSGVSYEQYF. CDR3 bases: TGTGCCAGCAGCCCCAGCGGGGTTTCCTACGAGCAGTACTTC.

To note about this clone: Other nucleotide sequences in the sample specify the same CDR3. The V call is TRBV6-5, the J call TRBJ1-1; 8 nucleotides agree with TRBD1. The CDR3 contains 13 residues. V gave up 5 bases and J gave up 5 bases; unmatched junction bases: 4. Per germline, CDR1 MNHEY and CDR2 SVGAGI. The CDR3 nucleotides are TGTGCCAGCAGTGGGACAGGAGGGACTGAAGCTTTCTTT. It specifies CASSGTGGTEAFF.

The chain recombines TRBV12-1 with TRBJ2-5. TRBV12-1 is assigned pseudogene status. The CDR3 runs to 14 residues. CDR3 sequence (DNA): TGTGCCAGCAGCTTTGTGTGGGTGGGAGAGACCCAGTACTTC. This translates into CASSFVWVGETQYF.

V is TRBV4-1 and J is TRBJ1-1; TRBD1 matches at 8 bases. This CDR3 region has 17 residues. The germline gives CDR1 MGHRA, CDR2 YSYEKL. Trimming took 3 bases from V and 1 from J; bases not matched to a gene: 10. The CDR3: CASSHLPGQAPNTEAFF. The CDR3, as DNA: TGCGCCAGCAGCCACCTCCCGGGACAGGCTCCGAACACTGAAGCTTTCTTT.

J is TRBJ2-7 and V is TRBV27; D possibly matches TRBD1 or TRBD2 (5 bases each). V was cut by 6 bases and J by 3 bases, with 12 bases left in between. Germline V gene lookup returns CDR1 MNHEY and CDR2 SMNVEV (reference sequence). The CDR3 sequence is 13 residues long. CDR3 coding DNA: TGTGCCAGCAGGAGGGACGGCAACTACGAGCAGTACTTC. Translation: CASRRDGNYEQYF.

This clone was observed a handful of times. The CDR3 region is CASSRGQNTEAFF. The DNA for the CDR3 is TGTGCCAGCAGCCGGGGACAAAACACTGAAGCTTTCTTT. The chain links TRBV9 to TRBJ1-1; D is perhaps TRBD1 (6 bases). The V gene lost 4 bases and the J gene lost 2 bases, with 9 bases spanning the gap. Germline CDR1 SGDLS, CDR2 YYNGEE. There are 13 residues in the CDR3.

This chain connects TRBV2 to TRBJ2-7, with D perhaps given as TRBD1 or TRBD2 (5 bases each). The CDR3 has 15 amino acids. CDR1 and CDR2 from the germline V gene are SNHLY and FYNNEI. With 10 bases removed from V and 1 base from J, the gap between germline ends came to 20 bases. The CDR3 nucleotides are TGTGCCACCAAAGCCGGGGCCGAAGTTTCCTACGAGCAGTACTTC. It specifies CATKAGAEVSYEQYF.

The V gene is TRBV6-5, the J gene TRBJ2-7, with TRBD1 matching 8 bases. Trimming removed 2 bases from V and 1 base from J; junction bases left unmatched: 4. Germline V gene data show CDR1 as MNHEY and CDR2 as SVGAGI. The CDR3 has 15 amino acids. CDR3 loop: CASSYGDRTSYEQYF. The CDR3 coding sequence is TGTGCCAGCAGTTACGGGGACAGGACTTCCTACGAGCAGTACTTC.

This clone counts as medium-sized. The chain combines TRBV2 with TRBJ2-7, with D possibly called TRBD1 or TRBD2 (5 bases each). The CDR3 is 12 amino acids. Germline CDR1 is SNHLY and CDR2 is FYNNEI. The V and J ends lost 8 bases and 3 bases respectively, with 11 bases between them. The CDR3 DNA is TGTGCCAGCGGGACGGCGGTCTACGAGCAGTACTTC. Translation gives CASGTAVYEQYF.

V usage is TRBV28 and J usage is TRBJ1-4; 7 bases align to TRBD1. The V segment lost 2 bases and the J segment 6 bases; nucleotides outside the gene matches: 9. This CDR3 has 16 residues. Per germline, CDR1 MDHEN and CDR2 SYDVKM. CDR3 nucleotides: TGTGCCAGCAGTTTAAACAGGGGAGGTAATGATGAAAAACTGTTTTTT. This encodes CASSLNRGGNDEKLFF.